This TCR beta chain was sequenced in a study of beta chain features in type 1 diabetes (dated by TCRdb to 2016 to 2019). Study-wide context: Mean age, gender distribution, total cell number and subset yield were not different between patients and healthy donors. A total of under 120,000,000 sorted cells were examined across all samples, and RNA yield correlated strongly with the number of cells per subset. The study compared the TCRB repertoires of sorted circulating CD4+ T cell subsets in recently diagnosed type 1 diabetes patients with those in matched healthy donors. Naive and central memory subsets were obtained from all 28 donors, but regulatory and stem cell-like memory subsets were isolated from only 8 patients and 8 healthy donors.

The germline V gene encodes CDR1 MNHEY and CDR2 SMNVEV (reference sequence). V is shortened by 0 bases, J by 5 bases, and the region joining them spans 10 bases. Including the terminal cysteine and phenylalanine, the CDR3 comprises 15 residues. The sequence is cut down to CDR3 DNA, 45 bases in frame from base 1. The paper as a whole reports these results and caveats: Fewer insertions and more nucleotide deletions at VDJ recombination sites were observed in patients with type 1 diabetes, implying thymic rearrangement abnormalities. Because small numbers of individuals were included in the HLA sub-analyses, any influence of HLA type on TCRB rearrangement was left unresolved. PCR may preferentially amplify shorter templates, but because patient and control samples were amplified and corrected together, any resulting skew would affect both groups equally. Type 1 diabetes patients showed a moderate but significant shortening of TCRB CDR3 length in all four CD4+ subsets. Naive, central memory and regulatory TCRB repertoires appeared more similar among patients than among healthy donors. Because cDNA rather than genomic DNA was sequenced, highly expressing activated cells could have been over-represented, although no difference in activation and CD3 levels was found between groups.

Points on this clone: Its antigen is unknown. Base qualities were left out, and no much larger clone turns up one base away.

All of the isolated RNA was reverse transcribed with the High Capacity cDNA Reverse Transcription Kit, so expressed TCRB transcripts were sequenced. Deep immunoSEQ sequencing was applied to naive, central memory and regulatory T cell samples, giving an average of roughly 3.5 million total reads per sample. Sorted cells were lysed in RLT buffer and RNA was extracted with DNase-treated RNeasy Micro or Mini kits, depending on cell number. To prevent cross-contamination, every cell subset was processed on its own, while patient and healthy donor samples were processed together. TCRB sequences were amplified from cDNA with the immunoSEQ multiplex PCR, producing 87-bp fragments spanning the CDR3 region. Amplicons were sequenced on the Illumina HiSeq platform. The original methods were these. Synthetic template baselines were used to correct PCR bias computationally, reads within Hamming distance 2 were collapsed together, and singletons that could not be merged were discarded. Reads were aligned against IMGT to assign V, D and J genes, CDR3 length and insertions or deletions at six rearrangement sites. Within each subset, clonotype counts were normalized to the number of sorted cells before true diversity and Gini coefficients were calculated with the tcR R package. Repertoire sharing was quantified using the overlap coefficient calculated on TCRB nucleotide sequences. As a proxy for the pre-selection repertoire, out-of-frame TCRB sequences from naive cells were analyzed. Drawn from immuneACCESS, this table holds only the in-frame rearrangements with V and J called that TCRdb kept. Clones are partly lost; checked studies trace under half to an unresolved V gene and leave the rest unexplained. The D gene and trimming were derived from the DNA, and the V and J assignments and clone size from that table. This sample is represented by some 660,000 clones; more than 13% of them were singletons. Together, the top ten hold less than 0.04% of the sample.

From each donor, a single peripheral blood sample of roughly 0.11 L on average was drawn into heparinised tubes. A BD FACSAria II was used to sort naive, central memory, regulatory and stem cell-like memory CD4+ T cells with a panel that included CD45RO, CCR7, CD25, CD127, CD95 and CD27. All sorted populations exceeded 95% purity. PBMCs were separated immediately by Lymphoprep density gradient centrifugation and were stained directly, without being cultured. Samples were stained and sorted in pairs, with one healthy donor and one patient per experiment, so that batch effects were minimized. The source of this sequence is a man aged 18 to 30 with type 1 diabetes. The sequenced sample was naive CD4+ T cells from blood. The cell subset or site label here, explained by the study, means: true naive CD4+ T cells. The V gene is TRBV27 and the J gene is TRBJ1-4; TRBD1 is perhaps the D gene, given 6 matching bases. In nucleotides, the sequence is TGTGCCAGCAGTTTATCGGGCAGGGGAAATGAAAAACTGTTTTTT. It translates to CASSLSGRGNEKLFF.